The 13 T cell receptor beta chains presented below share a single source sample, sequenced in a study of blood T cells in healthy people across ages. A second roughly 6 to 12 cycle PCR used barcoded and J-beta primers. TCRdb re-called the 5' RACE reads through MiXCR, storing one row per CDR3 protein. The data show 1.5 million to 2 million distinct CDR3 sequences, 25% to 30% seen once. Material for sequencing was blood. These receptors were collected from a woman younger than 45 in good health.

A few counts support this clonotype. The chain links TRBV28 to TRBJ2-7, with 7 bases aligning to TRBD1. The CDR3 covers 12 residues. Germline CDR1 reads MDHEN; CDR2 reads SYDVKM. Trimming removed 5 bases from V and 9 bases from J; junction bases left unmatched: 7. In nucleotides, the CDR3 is TGTGCCAGCAGTCCGGGACAGATAGGGCAGTACTTC. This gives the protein CASSPGQIGQYF.

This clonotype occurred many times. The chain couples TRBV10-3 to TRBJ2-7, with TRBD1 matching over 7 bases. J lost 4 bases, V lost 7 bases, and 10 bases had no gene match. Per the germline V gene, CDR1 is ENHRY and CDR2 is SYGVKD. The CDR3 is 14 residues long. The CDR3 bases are TGTGCCATCATGGATTCACAGGGGCAGTACGAGCAGTACTTC. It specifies CAIMDSQGQYEQYF.

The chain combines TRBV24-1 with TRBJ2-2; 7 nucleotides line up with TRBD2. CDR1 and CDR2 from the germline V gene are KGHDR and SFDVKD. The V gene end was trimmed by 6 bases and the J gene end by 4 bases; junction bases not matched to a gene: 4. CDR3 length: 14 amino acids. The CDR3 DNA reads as TGTGCCACCAGTCGGCGGGGGAGCACCGGGGAGCTGTTTTTT. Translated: CATSRRGSTGELFF.

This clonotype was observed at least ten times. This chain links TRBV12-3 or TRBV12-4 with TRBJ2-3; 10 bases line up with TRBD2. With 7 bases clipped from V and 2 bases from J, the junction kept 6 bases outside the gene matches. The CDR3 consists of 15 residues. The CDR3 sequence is CASILAGRNTDTQYF. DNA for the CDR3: TGTGCCAGCATACTAGCGGGGAGGAACACAGATACGCAGTATTTT.

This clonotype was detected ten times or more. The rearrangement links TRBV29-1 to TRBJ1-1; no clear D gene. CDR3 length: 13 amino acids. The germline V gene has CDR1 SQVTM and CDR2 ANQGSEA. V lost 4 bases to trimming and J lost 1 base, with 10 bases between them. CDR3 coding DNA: TGCAGCGTTGGGTGGGGTCCGAACACTGAAGCTTTCTTT. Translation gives CSVGWGPNTEAFF.

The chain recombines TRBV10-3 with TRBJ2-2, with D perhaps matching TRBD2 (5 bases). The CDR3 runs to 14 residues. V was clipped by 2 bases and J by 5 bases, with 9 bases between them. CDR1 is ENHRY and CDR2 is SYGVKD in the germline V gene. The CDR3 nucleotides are TGTGCCATCAGTGAGCGGGATCAAACCGGGGAGCTGTTTTTT. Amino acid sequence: CAISERDQTGELFF.

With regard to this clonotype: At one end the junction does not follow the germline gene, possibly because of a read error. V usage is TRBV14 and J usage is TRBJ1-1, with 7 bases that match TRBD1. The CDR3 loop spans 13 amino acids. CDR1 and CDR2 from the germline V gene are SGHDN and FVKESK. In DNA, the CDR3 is TGTGCCAGCAGCCCCCAGACAGGGAAAGAAGGTTTCTTT. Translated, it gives CASSPQTGKEGFF.

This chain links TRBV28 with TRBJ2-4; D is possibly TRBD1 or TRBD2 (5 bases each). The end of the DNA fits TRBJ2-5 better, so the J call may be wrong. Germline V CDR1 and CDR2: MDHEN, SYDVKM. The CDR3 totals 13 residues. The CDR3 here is CSTQVGDQETQYF. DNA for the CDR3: TGTTCCACTCAGGTGGGGGACCAAGAGACCCAGTACTTC.

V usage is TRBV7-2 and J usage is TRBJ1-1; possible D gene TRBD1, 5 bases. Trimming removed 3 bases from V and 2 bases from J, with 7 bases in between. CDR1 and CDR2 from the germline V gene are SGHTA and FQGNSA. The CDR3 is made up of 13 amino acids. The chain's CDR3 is CTSSLGVNTEAFF. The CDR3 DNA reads TGTACCAGCAGCTTGGGGGTAAACACTGAAGCTTTCTTT.

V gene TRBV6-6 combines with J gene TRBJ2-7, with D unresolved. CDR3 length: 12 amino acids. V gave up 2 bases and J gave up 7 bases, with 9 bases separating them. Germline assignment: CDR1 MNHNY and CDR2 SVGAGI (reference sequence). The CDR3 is CASSYLLPEQYF. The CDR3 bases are TGTGCCAGCAGTTACCTTCTACCTGAGCAGTACTTC.

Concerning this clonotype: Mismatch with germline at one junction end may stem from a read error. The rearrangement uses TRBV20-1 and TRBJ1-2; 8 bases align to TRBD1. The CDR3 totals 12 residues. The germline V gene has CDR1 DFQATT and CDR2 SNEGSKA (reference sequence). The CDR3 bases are TGCAGTGTGACCGGGACAGGCTATGACTACACCTTC. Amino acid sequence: CSVTGTGYDYTF.

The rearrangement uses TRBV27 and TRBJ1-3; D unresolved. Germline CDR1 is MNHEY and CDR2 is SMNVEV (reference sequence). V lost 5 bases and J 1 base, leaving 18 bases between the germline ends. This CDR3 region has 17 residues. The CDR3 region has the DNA TGTGCCAGCAGTAGTGGACCTTCGATGATTTCTGGAAACACCATATATTTT. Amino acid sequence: CASSSGPSMISGNTIYF.

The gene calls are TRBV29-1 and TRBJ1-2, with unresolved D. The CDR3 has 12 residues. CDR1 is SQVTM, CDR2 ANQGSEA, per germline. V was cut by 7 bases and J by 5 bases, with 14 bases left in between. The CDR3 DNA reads TGCAGCGCCCGCGACACGGCATATGGCTACACCTTC. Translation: CSARDTAYGYTF.